Described below is a single TCR beta chain sequence and its context. Produced via immunoSEQ multiplex PCR; TCRdb's table is partial and in-frame only. The table records 450,000 to 500,000 clones, less than 90% of them present only once. This record belongs to a study of blood T cell repertoires in COVID-19. This CDR3 comprises 14 residues. Sequences were obtained from PBMCs or T cells enriched from blood (not recorded which). This chain connects TRBV21-1 to TRBJ1-2. TRBV21-1 corresponds to a pseudogene. This TCR was recovered from a woman aged 55-70 years who had recovered from COVID-19. The CDR3 reads CASSRGGPFPGYTF. CDR3 DNA: TGTGCCAGCAGCAGGGGGGGGCCTTTTCCTGGCTACACCTTC.